The clone carrying this T cell receptor beta chain was seen more than once but under ten times. These data are taken from a study of regulatory T cells in long-lasting Graves disease. Time point in this sample: newly diagnosed GD, antithyroid drugs for less than 3 months. TCR sequences were obtained from RNA taken from PBMCs. CDR3 regions were amplified by Arm-PCR using iRepertoire HTBI primers to build TCR beta libraries. One entry per CDR3 protein results from TCRdb running MiXCR on the multiplex PCR reads. The repertoire holds about 430,000 distinct CDR3 sequences, about 15% seen once, with under 9% in the top ten. This same sample was also part of a study on T cells in Graves' hyperthyroidism and ophthalmopathy. That source notes: Hyperthyroidism in the patients, aged 18 to 65, was newly diagnosed and under 2 months in duration.

The sequence derives from a middle-aged woman with Graves disease. The sample consisted of peripheral blood mononuclear cells (PBMCs), taken at new diagnosis, from a patient treated with antithyroid drugs.

The CDR3 coding sequence is TGTGCCTGGAGTGTTTCGGGGGTCTGGGAGGAGCTGTTTTTT. Protein sequence: CAWSVSGVWEELFF. V usage is TRBV30 and J usage is TRBJ2-2; weak D call: TRBD2 (6 bases). Germline CDR1 reads GTSNPN; CDR2 reads SVGIG (reference sequence). Trimming left V 0 bases short and J 10 bases short, with 15 bases between. This CDR3 contains 14 residues. Supplemented by reference TRBV30 and TRBJ2-2, the full variable domain reads SQTIHQWPATLVQPVGSPLSLECTVEGTSNPNLYWYRQAAGRGLQLLFYSVGIGQISSEVPQNLSASRPQDRQFILSSKKLLLSDSGFYLCAWSVSGVWEELFFGEGSRLTVL.